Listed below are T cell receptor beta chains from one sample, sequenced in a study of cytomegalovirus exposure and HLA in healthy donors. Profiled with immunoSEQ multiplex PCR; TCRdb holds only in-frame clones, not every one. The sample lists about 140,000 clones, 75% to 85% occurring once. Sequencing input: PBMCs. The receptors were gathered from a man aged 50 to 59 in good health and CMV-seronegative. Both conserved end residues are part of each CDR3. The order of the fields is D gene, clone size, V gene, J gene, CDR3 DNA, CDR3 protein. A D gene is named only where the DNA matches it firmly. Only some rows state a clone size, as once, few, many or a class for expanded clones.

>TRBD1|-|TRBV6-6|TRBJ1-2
TGTGCCAGCAGTTACCGCAGGGGGGACTATGGCTACACCTTC
CASSYRRGDYGYTF
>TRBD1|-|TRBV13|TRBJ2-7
TGTGCCAGCAGCTTGGCGGGACAGGGGGAATACGAGCAGTACTTC
CASSLAGQGEYEQYF
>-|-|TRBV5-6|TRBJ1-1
TGTGCCAGCAGCTTGAAAGGGGCGGGGGTCACTGAAGCTTTCTTT
CASSLKGAGVTEAFF
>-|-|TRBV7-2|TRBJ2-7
TGTGCCAGCAGCTTAAAGGGGCTAGCGAGCTACGAGCAGTACTTC
CASSLKGLASYEQYF
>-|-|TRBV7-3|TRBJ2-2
TGTGCCAGCAGCTTTTCAACTGACAGGATTGTCACCGGGGAGCTGTTTTTT
CASSFSTDRIVTGELFF
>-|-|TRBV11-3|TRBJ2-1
TGTGCCAGCAGCTCCCTGTCCTTGAGGGGAGGCAATGAGCAGTTCTTC
CASSSLSLRGGNEQFF
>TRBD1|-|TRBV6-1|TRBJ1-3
TGTGCCAGCAGTGAAGCCCGCGGGACAGCGGTCGGAAACACCATATATTTT
CASSEARGTAVGNTIYF
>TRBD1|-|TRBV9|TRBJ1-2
TGTGCCAGCAGCGCTCGCTCGGGACAGTTCTCCTATGGCTACACCTTC
CASSARSGQFSYGYTF
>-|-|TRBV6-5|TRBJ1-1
TGTGCCAGTAGGACGGAGTTTGGGACACGGAATGAAGCTTTCTTT
CASRTEFGTRNEAFF
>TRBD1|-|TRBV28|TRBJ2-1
TGTGCCAGCACCTCCGGGACAGTAGAGTTCTTC
CASTSGTVEFF
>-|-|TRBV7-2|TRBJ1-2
TGTGCCAGCAACAAAGACAGTACCATCTATGGCTACACCTTC
CASNKDSTIYGYTF
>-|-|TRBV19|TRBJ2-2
TGTGCCAGTAGTATGTCAGCCGGGGAGCTGTTTTTT
CASSMSAGELFF
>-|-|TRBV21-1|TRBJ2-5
TGTGCCAGCAGCATTTCCGGGAGGGAAGAGACCCAGTACTTC
CASSISGREETQYF
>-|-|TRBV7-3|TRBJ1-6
TGTGCCAGCAGCCCCTCAGGGAGGGATTCACCCCTCCACTTT
CASSPSGRDSPLHF
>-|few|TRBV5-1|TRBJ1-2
TGCGCCAGCAGCTTGGCGGCAGGTTCGGGCTACACCTTC
CASSLAAGSGYTF
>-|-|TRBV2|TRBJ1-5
TGTGCCAGTGAAATTGGGGCTGGAAATCAGCCCCAGCATTTT
CASEIGAGNQPQHF
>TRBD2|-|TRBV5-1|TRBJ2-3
TGCGCCAGCAGCCTGGGAGGGTTCGACACAGATACGCAGTATTTT
CASSLGGFDTDTQYF
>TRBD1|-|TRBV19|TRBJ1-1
TGTGCCAGTAGTACTGGGACAGCGATGAACACTGAAGCTTTCTTT
CASSTGTAMNTEAFF
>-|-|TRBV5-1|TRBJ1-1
TGCGCCAGCAGCCCGCAGCTGGCAGGGGCCTTGAACACTGAAGCTTTCTTT
CASSPQLAGALNTEAFF
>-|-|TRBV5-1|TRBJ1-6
TGCGCCAGCAGCCTCCCACCTGGAGGACAGACTACATATAATTCACCCCTCCACTTT
CASSLPPGGQTTYNSPLHF
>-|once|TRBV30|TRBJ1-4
TGTGCCTGGAGTGGAGGACAGCGGCAACTTAATGAAAAACTGTTTTTT
CAWSGGQRQLNEKLFF